The clone carrying this T cell receptor beta chain was detected many times. Its antigen is undetermined. The data originate from a study of TIL therapy for anti-PD-1-resistant metastatic lung cancer. Study at large: Median patient age was 54, ranging about 38-80 years.

The libraries were made with immunoSEQ v3. Clones were sequenced by immunoSEQ multiplex PCR, and TCRdb holds only the in-frame ones, with some missing. This table holds 95,000 or so clones, about two thirds found once. General study findings and limits: The cohort had more treatment-naive, never-smoker and oncogene-addicted patients than typical.

Germline V gene sequence: CDR1 SGHAT, CDR2 FQNNGV. Trimming took 2 bases from V and 7 from J, leaving 20 bases between them. CDR3 length: 16 amino acids. Described time point: pre-treatment sample, taken before nivolumab and TIL therapy. The tumor samples were excised metastases, mostly pleural nodules or supraclavicular lymph nodes. This clonotype was obtained from a person between 30 and 79 years old with non-small cell lung cancer. The chain couples TRBV11-2 to TRBJ1-2; D is possibly TRBD1 (6 bases). The material was tumor tissue, obtained at baseline. The CDR3 bases are TGTGCCAGCAGCTTAACAGGGTCTGCTTCTGGTGGTGGCTACACCTTC. This translates into CASSLTGSASGGGYTF.